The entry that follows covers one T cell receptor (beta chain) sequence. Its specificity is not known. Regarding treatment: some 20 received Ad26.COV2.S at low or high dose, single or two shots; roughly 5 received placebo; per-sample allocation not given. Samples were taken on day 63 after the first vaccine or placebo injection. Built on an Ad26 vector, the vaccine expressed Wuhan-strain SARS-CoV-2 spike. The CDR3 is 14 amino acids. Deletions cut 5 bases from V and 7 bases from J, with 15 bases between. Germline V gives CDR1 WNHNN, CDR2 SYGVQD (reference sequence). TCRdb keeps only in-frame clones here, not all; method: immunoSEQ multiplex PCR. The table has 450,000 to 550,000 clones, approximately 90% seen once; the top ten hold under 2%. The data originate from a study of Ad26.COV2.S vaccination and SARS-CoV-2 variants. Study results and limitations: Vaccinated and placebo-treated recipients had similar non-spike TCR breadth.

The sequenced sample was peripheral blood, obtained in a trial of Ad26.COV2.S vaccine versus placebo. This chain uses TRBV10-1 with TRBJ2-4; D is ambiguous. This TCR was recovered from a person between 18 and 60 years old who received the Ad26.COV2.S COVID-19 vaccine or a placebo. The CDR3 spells CASSPNPTGNIQYF. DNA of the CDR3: TGCGCCAGCAGTCCGAACCCGACCGGGAACATTCAGTACTTC.